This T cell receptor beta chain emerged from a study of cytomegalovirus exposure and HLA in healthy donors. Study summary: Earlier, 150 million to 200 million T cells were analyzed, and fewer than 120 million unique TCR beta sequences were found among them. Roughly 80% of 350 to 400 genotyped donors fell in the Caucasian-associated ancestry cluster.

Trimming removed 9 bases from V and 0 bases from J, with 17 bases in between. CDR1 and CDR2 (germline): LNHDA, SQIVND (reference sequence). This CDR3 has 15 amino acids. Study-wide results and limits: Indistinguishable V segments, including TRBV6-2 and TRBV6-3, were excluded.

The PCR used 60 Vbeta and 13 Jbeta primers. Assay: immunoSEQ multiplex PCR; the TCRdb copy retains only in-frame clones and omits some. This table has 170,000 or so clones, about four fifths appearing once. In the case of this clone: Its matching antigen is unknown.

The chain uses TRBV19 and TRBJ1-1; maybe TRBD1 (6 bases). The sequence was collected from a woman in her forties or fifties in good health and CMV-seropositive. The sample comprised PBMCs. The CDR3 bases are TGTGCCAGCCTGGGACAATACTACATGAACACTGAAGCTTTCTTT. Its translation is CASLGQYYMNTEAFF.